Listed below are T cell receptor beta chains from one sample, sequenced in a study of blood T cell repertoires in COVID-19. Using immunoSEQ multiplex PCR, the repertoire was profiled, and TCRdb retains in-frame clones only, with some absent. The top ten clones hold roughly 0.6% of a sample with about 150,000 clones, under 90% of them seen once. The sample comprised peripheral blood. The receptor set was obtained from a man aged 60-69 years with acute or convalescent COVID-19. Both conserved end residues are part of each CDR3. The D gene is left open where the match is weak. Clone size is shown for a subset of rows, as once, few, many or a class of expanded clone.

TRBD1 | . | TRBJ1-1 | TRBV29-1 | TGCAGCGCTAGAACCCTGACAGGGTACACTGAAGCTTTCTTT | CSARTLTGYTEAFF
TRBD1 | . | TRBJ1-2 | TRBV29-1 | TGCAGCGTTGGGACAGGAGCTAACTATGGCTACACCTTC | CSVGTGANYGYTF
TRBD1 | . | TRBJ2-7 | TRBV2 | TGTGCCAGCAGCTTAAACAGGGGGCGCATTCAAACCTACGAGCAGTACTTC | CASSLNRGRIQTYEQYF
. | . | TRBJ2-7 | TRBV7-8 | TGTGCCAGCAGGGCGACGGAGATAAACTACGAGCAGTACTTC | CASRATEINYEQYF
TRBD1 | once | TRBJ2-1 | TRBV19 | TGTGCCAGTAGTATCCAGGACAGGGCTAATGAGCAGTTCTTC | CASSIQDRANEQFF
. | . | TRBJ2-2 | TRBV7-2 | TGTGCCAGCAGCCCAGACACCGGGGAGCTGTTTTTT | CASSPDTGELFF
TRBD1 | . | TRBJ1-5 | TRBV3-1/TRBV3-2 | TGTGCCAGCAGCCAAGGGACAGGGTATCAGCCCCAGCATTTT | CASSQGTGYQPQHF
TRBD1 | . | TRBJ1-2 | TRBV29-1 | TGCAGCGTTGGGGACAGAGGTGGCTACACCTTC | CSVGDRGGYTF
TRBD1 | . | TRBJ1-5 | TRBV19 | TGTGCCAGTTGCCCGACAGGGGGGAATCAGCCCCAGCATTTT | CASCPTGGNQPQHF
. | . | TRBJ2-3 | TRBV19 | TGTGCCAGTAGTATAGGGAGCCCTCCAAATACGCAGTATTTT | CASSIGSPPNTQYF
TRBD1 | . | TRBJ2-2 | TRBV27 | TGTGCCAGCAGGAAGACAGGGGGCTCGATCGGGGAGCTGTTTTTT | CASRKTGGSIGELFF
TRBD1 | . | TRBJ2-3 | TRBV18 | TGTGCCAGCTCACCGGGACAGGGGGTAGATACGCAGTATTTT | CASSPGQGVDTQYF
. | . | TRBJ2-1 | TRBV10-3 | TGTGCCATCAGTGAGTCGAGTGGAGCATACAATGAGCAGTTCTTC | CAISESSGAYNEQFF
. | . | TRBJ1-5 | TRBV30 | TGTGCCTGGAGTGTACAAGGGGGCAATCAGCCCCAGCATTTT | CAWSVQGGNQPQHF
TRBD2 | . | TRBJ2-7 | TRBV19 | TGTGCCAGTAGCCCCGGGGGGAAATCCTACGAGCAGTACTTC | CASSPGGKSYEQYF
TRBD2 | . | TRBJ2-7 | TRBV6-2/TRBV6-3 | TGTGCCAGCAGCCGGACTAGCGGGGGCTACGAGCAGTACTTC | CASSRTSGGYEQYF
. | few | TRBJ2-6 | TRBV19 | TGTGCCAGTAGTCCCACGTGGCAGACTCTCTCTGGGGCCAACGTCCTGACTTTC | CASSPTWQTLSGANVLTF
TRBD2 | . | TRBJ2-3 | TRBV24-1 | TGTGCCACCAGTGACCGCGGGACTAGCGGGAGCAGCACAGATACGCAGTATTTT | CATSDRGTSGSSTDTQYF
. | few | TRBJ1-1 | TRBV28 | TGTGCCAGCAGCCTGGAGCTAGCGGGGGGCTCGCCAGCTTTCTTT | CASSLELAGGSPAFF
. | . | TRBJ2-3 | TRBV2 | TGTGCCAGCAGCCGTCTGTTGAGCACAGATACGCAGTATTTT | CASSRLLSTDTQYF
. | . | TRBJ1-4 | TRBV4-3 | TGCGCCAGCAGCCAGGCTCCTCAGGAAAAACTGTTTTTT | CASSQAPQEKLFF
TRBD2 | . | TRBJ2-3 | TRBV5-5 | TGTGCCAGCAGCCCACGGGGTACTAGCGGAGGCACAGATACGCAGTATTTT | CASSPRGTSGGTDTQYF
TRBD1 | few | TRBJ1-2 | TRBV30 | TGTGCCTGGAGTGTATCCGGGACAGGGGCAAATGGCTACACCTTC | CAWSVSGTGANGYTF
. | few | TRBJ1-5 | TRBV9 | TGTGCCAGCAGCGTAGATGGTGCCGGTCAGCCCCAGCATTTT | CASSVDGAGQPQHF
. | . | TRBJ1-1 | TRBV7-2 | TGTGCCAGCAGCACAGGGACCGGAAACACTGAAGCTTTCTTT | CASSTGTGNTEAFF
. | . | TRBJ2-2 | TRBV19 | TGTGCCAGTAGTAGCGGGGTACGGGGCGGGGAGCTGTTTTTT | CASSSGVRGGELFF
. | few | TRBJ1-3 | TRBV4-2 | TGTGCCAGCACCGGGTTGGGGCAGGGCTTTGGAAACACCATATATTTT | CASTGLGQGFGNTIYF
TRBD2 | few | TRBJ2-3 | TRBV5-1 | TGCGCCAGCAAGAGCGGGAGTCAAACAGATACGCAGTATTTT | CASKSGSQTDTQYF
. | few | TRBJ2-1 | TRBV11-2 | TGTGCCAGCAGCTTAGAAAGCGGAGGTGAGCAGTTCTTC | CASSLESGGEQFF
. | . | TRBJ2-7 | TRBV12-3/TRBV12-4 | TGTGCCAGCAGTCCGGTTCCCTACGAGCAGTACTTC | CASSPVPYEQYF
TRBD1 | . | TRBJ1-4 | TRBV30 | TGTGCCTGGACCTCCTCCGGGACAGGGGTCGGAGAAAAACTGTTTTTT | CAWTSSGTGVGEKLFF
. | . | TRBJ2-7 | TRBV6-5 | TGTGCCAGCAGCCCCAGGGCTGACTCCTACGAGCAGTACTTC | CASSPRADSYEQYF
TRBD1 | . | TRBJ2-3 | TRBV7-2 | TGTGCCAGCAGCCAGGGGGTAGATACGCAGTATTTT | CASSQGVDTQYF
. | . | TRBJ1-5 | TRBV3-1/TRBV3-2 | TGTGCCAGCAGCCAAGGTTCAGGTAACGGCAATCAGCCCCAGCATTTT | CASSQGSGNGNQPQHF
. | . | TRBJ2-1 | TRBV5-1 | TGCGCCAGCTCCTCTCAGCGGAGCTCCTACAATGAGCAGTTCTTC | CASSSQRSSYNEQFF
. | . | TRBJ1-1 | TRBV19 | TGTGCCAGTAGTATAGACTCAACAAACACTGAAGCTTTCTTT | CASSIDSTNTEAFF
. | . | TRBJ1-1 | TRBV2 | TGTGCCAGCAGTGAAGTCGAGGGGAACACTGAAGCTTTCTTT | CASSEVEGNTEAFF
. | . | TRBJ1-3 | TRBV5-6 | TGTGCCAGCAGCTGGAGGGTCTCTGGAAACACCATATATTTT | CASSWRVSGNTIYF
. | . | TRBJ1-2 | TRBV6-2/TRBV6-3 | TGTGCCAGCAGCGATCCGGGACAAAGGGAAGGCTACACCTTC | CASSDPGQREGYTF
TRBD2 | . | TRBJ2-5 | TRBV10-3 | TGTGCCATCAGGGGTAGCGGGGGGACCGAAGAGACCCAGTACTTC | CAIRGSGGTEETQYF
. | few | TRBJ1-5 | TRBV18 | TGTGCCAGCTCACCAGAACACAGCAATCAGCCCCAGCATTTT | CASSPEHSNQPQHF
. | . | TRBJ1-3 | TRBV5-4 | TGTGCCAGCAGCTGGGGGGATCCGGGAAACACCATATATTTT | CASSWGDPGNTIYF
TRBD1 | once | TRBJ1-5 | TRBV11-2 | TGTGCCAGCAGCTTGGGCGGGACAGTAAATCAGCCCCAGCATTTT | CASSLGGTVNQPQHF
. | . | TRBJ1-2 | TRBV5-4 | TGTGCCAGCAGCCTTAGAGCTAACTATGGCTACACCTTC | CASSLRANYGYTF
TRBD1 | . | TRBJ1-2 | TRBV28 | TGTGCCAGCACCACAACCCCGGGACAGGGAAATGGCTACACCTTC | CASTTTPGQGNGYTF
TRBD1 | . | TRBJ2-1 | TRBV5-4 | TGTGCCAGCAGCTTGGACAGGGGGTGGAATGAGCAGTTCTTC | CASSLDRGWNEQFF
. | few | TRBJ2-3 | TRBV21-1 | TGTGCCAGCAGCAATAATACGCAGTATTTT | CASSNNTQYF
. | . | TRBJ2-7 | TRBV9 | TGTGCCAGCAGCGCTCGCCCCCGTCTAGAGCAGTACTTC | CASSARPRLEQYF
. | . | TRBJ1-6 | TRBV19 | TGTGCCAGTACCACTGGGGCTCCTTATAATTCACCCCTCCACTTT | CASTTGAPYNSPLHF
TRBD1 | few | TRBJ2-6 | TRBV10-3 | TGTGCCATAAAGGACAGGGCTACTGGGGGGGCCAACGTCCTGACTTTC | CAIKDRATGGANVLTF
. | . | TRBJ1-6 | TRBV12-5 | TGTGCTAGTGGTCCAGTCGGGTGGAATTCACCCCTCCACTTT | CASGPVGWNSPLHF
. | . | TRBJ2-5 | TRBV7-9 | TGTGCCAGCGGAGGTAGAAAGGAGACCCAGTACTTC | CASGGRKETQYF
. | . | TRBJ2-7 | TRBV2 | TGTGCCAGCAGGGAGGGACAGACCTTGGGGGAGCAGTACTTC | CASREGQTLGEQYF
. | . | TRBJ2-7 | TRBV28 | TGTGCCAGCAGTTTAGGGGCAGCTTCCTCCTACGAGCAGTACTTC | CASSLGAASSYEQYF
TRBD1 | . | TRBJ1-2 | TRBV19 | TGTGCCAGTAGGAGGACAGGGAACTTGGGGGGGCATGGCTACACCTTC | CASRRTGNLGGHGYTF
TRBD1 | . | TRBJ1-4 | TRBV4-1 | TGCGCCAGCAGCCAAGGGTCCGGGACAGGGAGAAGGCCAAATGAAAAACTGTTTTTT | CASSQGSGTGRRPNEKLFF
. | once | TRBJ2-2 | TRBV6-5 | TGTGCCAGCAGTTACGACTCGGGGAGGGAGCTGTTTTTT | CASSYDSGRELFF
. | once | TRBJ2-1 | TRBV7-2 | TGTGCCAGCAGCTTAGAAGTAGCAGGGTACAATGAGCAGTTCTTC | CASSLEVAGYNEQFF
TRBD2 | . | TRBJ2-1 | TRBV19 | TGTGCCAGTAAGAGGAGCGGGGGCGGGAATGAGCAGTTCTTC | CASKRSGGGNEQFF
. | . | TRBJ1-6 | TRBV5-1 | TGCGCCAGCAGCTTTTCGGGGAACAATTCACCCCTCCACTTT | CASSFSGNNSPLHF